This T cell receptor beta chain was sequenced in a study of regulatory T cells in long-lasting Graves disease. This clonotype was seen more than once but under ten times. Its antigen is as yet unknown. Trimming took 2 bases from V and 5 from J, leaving 13 bases between them. The V gene's germline CDR1 is SQVTM and CDR2 ANQGSEA. The CDR3 consists of 13 residues. Noted time point: newly diagnosed GD, antithyroid drugs for less than 3 months. Extracted PBMC RNA gave rise to the TCR library. Arm-PCR of CDR3 regions and iRepertoire HTBI primers were the basis on which TCR beta libraries were built. TCRdb re-called the multiplex PCR reads with MiXCR, one entry per CDR3 protein. This table holds 550,000 to 650,000 distinct CDR3 sequences, 15% to 20% found once. Study-wide results and limits: Persistent disease was characterized by preferential usage of TRBV28, TRBJ1-2 and TRBJ2-5.

The sample also formed part of further work on T cells in Graves' hyperthyroidism and ophthalmopathy.

This sequence joins TRBV29-1 and TRBJ2-7, with D maybe TRBD1 (6 bases). The sample consisted of peripheral blood mononuclear cells (PBMCs), taken at new diagnosis, from a patient treated with antithyroid drugs. The source is a man between 18 and 35 years old with Graves disease. CDR3 amino acids: CSVEWGPGNEQYF. In nucleotides, the CDR3 is TGCAGCGTTGAATGGGGGCCAGGCAACGAGCAGTACTTC.